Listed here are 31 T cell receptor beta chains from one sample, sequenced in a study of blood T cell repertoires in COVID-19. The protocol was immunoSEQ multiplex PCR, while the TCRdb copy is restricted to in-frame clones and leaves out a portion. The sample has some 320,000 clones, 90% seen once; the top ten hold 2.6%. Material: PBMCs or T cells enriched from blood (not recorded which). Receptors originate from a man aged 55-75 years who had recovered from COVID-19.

The CDR3 DNA reads TGTGCCAGTGGGGCCGTCCGGGACAGGGCAAAATACGAGCAGTACTTC. Protein product: CASGAVRDRAKYEQYF. The chain is built from TRBV19 and TRBJ2-7; 9 bases are a match to TRBD1. Germline CDR1 LNHDA, CDR2 SQIVND (reference sequence). The trim removed 8 bases at V and 4 bases at J, leaving 15 bases unmatched. The CDR3 loop spans 16 amino acids.

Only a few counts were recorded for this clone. The CDR3 DNA reads as TGTGCCAGCAGCCTGAGACAGGGGGCAGGAGGGAACTATGGCTACACCTTC. Protein product: CASSLRQGAGGNYGYTF. The chain uses TRBV7-8 and TRBJ1-2, with TRBD1 identical over 10 bases. The V gene end was trimmed by 5 bases and the J gene end by 2 bases; junction bases not matched to a gene: 11. The CDR3 is made up of 17 amino acids. Germline V CDR1 and CDR2: SGHVS, FQNEAQ.

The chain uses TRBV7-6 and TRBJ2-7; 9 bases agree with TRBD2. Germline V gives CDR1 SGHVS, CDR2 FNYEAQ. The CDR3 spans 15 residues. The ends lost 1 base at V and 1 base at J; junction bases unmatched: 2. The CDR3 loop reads CASSLESGRSYEQYF. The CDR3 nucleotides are TGTGCCAGCAGCTTAGAAAGCGGGAGGTCCTACGAGCAGTACTTC.

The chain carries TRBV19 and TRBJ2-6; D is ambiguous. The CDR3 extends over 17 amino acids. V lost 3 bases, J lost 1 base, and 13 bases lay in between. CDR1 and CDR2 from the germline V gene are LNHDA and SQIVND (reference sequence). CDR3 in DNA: TGTGCCAGTAGTATTGTGGGCATTGGGTCTGGGGCCAACGTCCTGACTTTC. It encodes CASSIVGIGSGANVLTF. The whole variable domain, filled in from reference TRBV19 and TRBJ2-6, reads DGGITQSPKYLFRKEGQNVTLSCEQNLNHDAMYWYRQDPGQGLRLIYYSQIVNDFQKGDIAEGYSVSREKKESFPLTVTSAQKNPTAFYLCASSIVGIGSGANVLTFGAGSRLTVL.

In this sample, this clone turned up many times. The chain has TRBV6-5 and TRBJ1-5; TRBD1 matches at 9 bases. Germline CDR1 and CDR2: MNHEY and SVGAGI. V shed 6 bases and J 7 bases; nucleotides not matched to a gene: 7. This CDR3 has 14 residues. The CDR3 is CASSSDRGKQPQHF. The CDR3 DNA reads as TGTGCCAGCAGCTCCGACAGGGGGAAGCAGCCCCAGCATTTT.

CDR3 region: CASSWSHTGNTIYF. The CDR3 DNA reads TGTGCCAGCAGTTGGAGTCATACGGGAAACACCATATATTTT. The J gene is TRBJ1-3, the V gene TRBV2; D remains unclear. This CDR3 contains 14 residues. Germline CDR1 and CDR2: SNHLY and FYNNEI. With 5 bases removed from V and 4 bases from J, the gap between germline ends came to 12 bases.

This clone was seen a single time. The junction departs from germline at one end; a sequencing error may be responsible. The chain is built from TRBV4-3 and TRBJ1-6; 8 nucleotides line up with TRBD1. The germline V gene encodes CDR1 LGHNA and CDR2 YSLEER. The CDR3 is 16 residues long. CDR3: CPSSRQGSSYNSPLHF. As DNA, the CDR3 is TGCCCCAGCAGCCGACAGGGGAGCTCCTATAATTCACCCCTCCACTTT.

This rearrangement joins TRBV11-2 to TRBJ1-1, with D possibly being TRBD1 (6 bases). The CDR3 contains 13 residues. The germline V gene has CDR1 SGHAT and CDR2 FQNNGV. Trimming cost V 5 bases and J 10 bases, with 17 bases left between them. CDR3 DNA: TGTGCCAGCAGCCCGCCCTACAGGGATGGAGCTTTCTTT. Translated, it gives CASSPPYRDGAFF.

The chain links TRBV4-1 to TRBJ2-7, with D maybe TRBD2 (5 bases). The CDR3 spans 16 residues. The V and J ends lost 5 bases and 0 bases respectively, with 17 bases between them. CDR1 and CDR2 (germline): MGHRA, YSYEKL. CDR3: CASSFLRTPSSYEQYF. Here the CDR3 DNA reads TGCGCCAGCAGCTTTTTGAGGACTCCGAGCTCCTACGAGCAGTACTTC.

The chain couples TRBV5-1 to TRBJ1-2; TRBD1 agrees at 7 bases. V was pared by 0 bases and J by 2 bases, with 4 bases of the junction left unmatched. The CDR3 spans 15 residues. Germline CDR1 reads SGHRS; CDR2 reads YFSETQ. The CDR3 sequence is CASSLGDRANYGYTF. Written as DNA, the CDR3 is TGCGCCAGCAGCTTGGGTGACAGGGCGAACTATGGCTACACCTTC. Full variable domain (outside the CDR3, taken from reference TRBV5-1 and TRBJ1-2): KAGVTQTPRYLIKTRGQQVTLSCSPISGHRSVSWYQQTPGQGLQFLFEYFSETQRNKGNFPGRFSGRQFSNSRSEMNVSTLELGDSALYLCASSLGDRANYGYTFGSGTRLTVV.

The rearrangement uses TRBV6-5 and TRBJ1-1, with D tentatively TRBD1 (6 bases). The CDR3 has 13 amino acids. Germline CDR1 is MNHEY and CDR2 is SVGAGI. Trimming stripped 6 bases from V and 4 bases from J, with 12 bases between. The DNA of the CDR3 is TGTGCCAGCAGGAGGGGGTCTGGCACTGAAGCTTTCTTT. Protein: CASRRGSGTEAFF.

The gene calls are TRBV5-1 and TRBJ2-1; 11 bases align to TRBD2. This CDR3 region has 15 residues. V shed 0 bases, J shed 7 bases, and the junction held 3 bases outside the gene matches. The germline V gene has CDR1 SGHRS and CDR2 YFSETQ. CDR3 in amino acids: CASSLAASGGNEQFF. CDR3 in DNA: TGCGCCAGCAGCTTGGCCGCTAGCGGGGGGAATGAGCAGTTCTTC. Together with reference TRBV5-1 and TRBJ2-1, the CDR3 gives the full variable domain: KAGVTQTPRYLIKTRGQQVTLSCSPISGHRSVSWYQQTPGQGLQFLFEYFSETQRNKGNFPGRFSGRQFSNSRSEMNVSTLELGDSALYLCASSLAASGGNEQFFGPGTRLTVL.

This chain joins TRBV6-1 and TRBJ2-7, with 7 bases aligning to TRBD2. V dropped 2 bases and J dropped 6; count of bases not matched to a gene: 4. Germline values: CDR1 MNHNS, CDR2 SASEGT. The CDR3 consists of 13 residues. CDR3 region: CASSEIREAEQYF. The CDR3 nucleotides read TGTGCCAGCAGTGAAATACGGGAGGCCGAGCAGTACTTC.

CDR3 residues: CASRQGAPDEKLFF. In DNA form, the CDR3 reads TGTGCCAGTAGGCAGGGGGCGCCCGATGAAAAACTGTTTTTT. The V gene is TRBV19, the J gene TRBJ1-4, with 8 bases aligning to TRBD1. V lost 6 bases to trimming and J lost 6 bases; unmatched junction nucleotides: 6. CDR3 size: 14 residues. Germline V gene lookup returns CDR1 LNHDA and CDR2 SQIVND (reference sequence).

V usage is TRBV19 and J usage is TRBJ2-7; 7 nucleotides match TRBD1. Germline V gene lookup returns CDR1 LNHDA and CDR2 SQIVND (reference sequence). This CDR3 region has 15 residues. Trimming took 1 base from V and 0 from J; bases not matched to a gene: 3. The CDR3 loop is CASSIGQGASYEQYF. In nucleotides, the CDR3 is TGTGCCAGTAGTATAGGACAGGGAGCCTCCTACGAGCAGTACTTC.

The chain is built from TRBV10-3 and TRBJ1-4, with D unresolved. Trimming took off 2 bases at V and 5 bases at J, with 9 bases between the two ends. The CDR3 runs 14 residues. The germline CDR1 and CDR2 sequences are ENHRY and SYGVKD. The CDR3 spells CAISEDGRNEKLFF. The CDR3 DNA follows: TGTGCCATCAGTGAGGATGGGAGGAATGAAAAACTGTTTTTT.

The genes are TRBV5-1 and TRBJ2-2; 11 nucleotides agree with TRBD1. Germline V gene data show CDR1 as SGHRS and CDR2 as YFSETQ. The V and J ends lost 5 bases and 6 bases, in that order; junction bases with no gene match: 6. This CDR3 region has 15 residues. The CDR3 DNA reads TGCGCCAGCAGTTGGGGGACAGGGGGACCCGGGGAGCTGTTTTTT. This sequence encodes CASSWGTGGPGELFF.

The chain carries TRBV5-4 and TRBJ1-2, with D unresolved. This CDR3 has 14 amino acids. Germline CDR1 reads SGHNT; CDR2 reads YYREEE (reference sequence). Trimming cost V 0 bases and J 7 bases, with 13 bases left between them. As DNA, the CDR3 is TGTGCCAGCAGCTTGGGGCAGGTCCTACGTGGCTACACCTTC. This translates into CASSLGQVLRGYTF.

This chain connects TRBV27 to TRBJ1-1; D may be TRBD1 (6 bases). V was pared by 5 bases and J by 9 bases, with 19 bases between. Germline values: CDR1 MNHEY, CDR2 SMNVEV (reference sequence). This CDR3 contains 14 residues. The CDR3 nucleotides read TGTGCCAGCAGTCTAAGGGACACAACAAACCAAGCTTTCTTT. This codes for CASSLRDTTNQAFF.

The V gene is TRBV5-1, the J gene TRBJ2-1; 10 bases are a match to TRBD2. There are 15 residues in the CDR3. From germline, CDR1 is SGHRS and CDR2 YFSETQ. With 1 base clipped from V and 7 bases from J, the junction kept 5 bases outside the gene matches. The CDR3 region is CASSLKSGGANEQFF. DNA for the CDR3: TGCGCCAGCAGCTTGAAAAGCGGGGGGGCTAATGAGCAGTTCTTC.

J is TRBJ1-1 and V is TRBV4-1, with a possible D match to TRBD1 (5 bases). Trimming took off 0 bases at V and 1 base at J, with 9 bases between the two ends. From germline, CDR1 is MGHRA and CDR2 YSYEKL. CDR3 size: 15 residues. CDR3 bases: TGCGCCAGCAGCCAAGAGGAGACAGCGAACACTGAAGCTTTCTTT. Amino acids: CASSQEETANTEAFF.

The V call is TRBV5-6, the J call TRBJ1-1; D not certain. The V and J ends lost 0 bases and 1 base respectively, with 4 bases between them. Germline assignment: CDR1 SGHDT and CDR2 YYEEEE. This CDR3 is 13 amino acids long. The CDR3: CASSLAGNTEAFF. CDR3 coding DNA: TGTGCCAGCAGCTTGGCCGGGAACACTGAAGCTTTCTTT.

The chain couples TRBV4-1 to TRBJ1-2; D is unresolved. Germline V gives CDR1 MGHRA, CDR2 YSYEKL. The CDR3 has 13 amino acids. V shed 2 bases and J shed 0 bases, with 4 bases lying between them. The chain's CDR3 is CASSQSSNYGYTF. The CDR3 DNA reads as TGCGCCAGCAGCCAATCCTCTAACTATGGCTACACCTTC.

The CDR3: CASSHGTSGTSSDTQYF. CDR3 bases: TGTGCCAGCAGTCATGGGACTAGCGGAACCTCTTCAGATACGCAGTATTTT. This chain connects TRBV27 to TRBJ2-3; 11 nucleotides match TRBD2. The length of the CDR3 is 17 residues. Germline CDR1 reads MNHEY; CDR2 reads SMNVEV (reference sequence). J gave up 4 bases and V 5 bases, and 11 bases lay outside the gene matches.

The CDR3 loop reads CASSLVTENTEAFF. The CDR3 nucleotides are TGTGCCAGCAGCTTAGTAACAGAGAACACTGAAGCTTTCTTT. The V gene is TRBV7-9, the J gene TRBJ1-1; D is unresolved. This CDR3 spans 14 amino acids. Germline CDR1 is SEHNR and CDR2 is FQNEAQ (reference sequence). V was cut by 1 base and J by 1 base, with 7 bases left in between.

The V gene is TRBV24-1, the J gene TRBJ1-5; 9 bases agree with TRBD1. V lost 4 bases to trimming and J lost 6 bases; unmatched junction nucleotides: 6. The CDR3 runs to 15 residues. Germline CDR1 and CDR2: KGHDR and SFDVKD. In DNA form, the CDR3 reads TGTGCCACCAGTGAGAGGACAGGGGTCGGTCAGCCCCAGCATTTT. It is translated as CATSERTGVGQPQHF.

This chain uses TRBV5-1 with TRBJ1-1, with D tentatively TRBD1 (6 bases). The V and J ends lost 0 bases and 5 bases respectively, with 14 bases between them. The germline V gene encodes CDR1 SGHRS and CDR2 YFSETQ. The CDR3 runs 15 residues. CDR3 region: CASSLESGAGTEAFF. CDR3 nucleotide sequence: TGCGCCAGCAGCTTGGAGTCAGGGGCTGGGACTGAAGCTTTCTTT.

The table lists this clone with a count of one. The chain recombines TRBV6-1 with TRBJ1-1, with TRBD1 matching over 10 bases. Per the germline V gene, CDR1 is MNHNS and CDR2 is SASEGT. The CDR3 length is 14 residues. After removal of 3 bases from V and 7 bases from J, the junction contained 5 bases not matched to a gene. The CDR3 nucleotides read TGTGCCAGCAGTGATTGGACAGGGGGATATGAAGCTTTCTTT. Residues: CASSDWTGGYEAFF.

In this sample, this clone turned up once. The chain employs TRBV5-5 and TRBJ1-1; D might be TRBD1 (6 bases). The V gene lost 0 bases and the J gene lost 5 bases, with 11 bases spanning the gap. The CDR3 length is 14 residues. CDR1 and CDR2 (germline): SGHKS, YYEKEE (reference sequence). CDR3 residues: CASSLDRAGTEAFF. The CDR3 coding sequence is TGTGCCAGCAGCTTGGACAGGGCAGGGACTGAAGCTTTCTTT. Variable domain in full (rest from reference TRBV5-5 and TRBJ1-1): DAGVTQSPTHLIKTRGQQVTLRCSPISGHKSVSWYQQVLGQGPQFIFQYYEKEERGRGNFPDRFSARQFPNYSSELNVNALLLGDSALYLCASSLDRAGTEAFFGQGTRLTVV.

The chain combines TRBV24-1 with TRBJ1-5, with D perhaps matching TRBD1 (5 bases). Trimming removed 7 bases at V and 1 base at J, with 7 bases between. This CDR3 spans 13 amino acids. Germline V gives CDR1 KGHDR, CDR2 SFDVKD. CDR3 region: CATRGGSNQPQHF. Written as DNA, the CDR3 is TGTGCCACCAGGGGGGGAAGCAATCAGCCCCAGCATTTT.

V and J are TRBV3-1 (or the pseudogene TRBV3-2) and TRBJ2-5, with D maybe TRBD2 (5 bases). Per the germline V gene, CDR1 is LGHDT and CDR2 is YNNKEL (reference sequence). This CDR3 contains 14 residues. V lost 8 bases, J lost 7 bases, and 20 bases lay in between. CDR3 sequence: CASFLSGHGVTQYF. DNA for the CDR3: TGTGCCAGCTTTCTTTCTGGGCACGGGGTGACCCAGTACTTC.